The rows below give T cell receptor beta chains drawn from one sample of a study of cytomegalovirus exposure and HLA in healthy donors. The table came from immunoSEQ multiplex PCR; TCRdb's copy has only in-frame clones and leaves some out. The data show some 150,000 clones, 75% to 85% seen once. The sequencing input was PBMCs. The receptor set was obtained from a woman younger than 35 in good health and CMV-seropositive. Both conserved end residues are part of each CDR3. A D gene is named only where the DNA matches it firmly. Not every row has a clone size; where given, it reads once, few, many or a size class.

once	TRBV9	TRBJ2-1	TRBD1	CASSTRQGARGEQFF	TGTGCCAGCAGCACCCGACAGGGGGCTCGTGGTGAGCAGTTCTTC
.	TRBV27	TRBJ2-7	TRBD2	CASSFQRGSYEQYF	TGTGCCAGCAGTTTCCAGCGGGGATCCTACGAGCAGTACTTC
few	TRBV19	TRBJ1-2	.	CASSIAVQTAGYGYTF	TGTGCCAGTAGTATAGCTGTCCAGACGGCGGGCTATGGCTACACCTTC
.	TRBV6-5	TRBJ1-1	.	CASSYSGRAGGEAFF	TGTGCCAGCAGTTACTCGGGGAGGGCAGGCGGTGAAGCTTTCTTT
once	TRBV2	TRBJ2-7	.	CASSSNPGTYFNYEQYF	TGTGCCAGCAGTTCTAACCCCGGGACATACTTTAACTACGAGCAGTACTTC
.	TRBV4-3	TRBJ1-1	.	CASSQASVGGGTEAFF	TGCGCCAGCAGCCAAGCTTCAGTCGGGGGGGGCACTGAAGCTTTCTTT
.	TRBV4-2	TRBJ1-2	TRBD1	CASSQPGGNYGYTF	TGTGCCAGCAGCCAACCAGGGGGCAACTATGGCTACACCTTC
.	TRBV2	TRBJ2-5	.	CASSGGEETQYF	TGTGCCAGCAGTGGGGGGGAAGAGACCCAGTACTTC
.	TRBV6-5	TRBJ2-2	.	CASSTVQGSTGELFF	TGTGCCAGCAGCACCGTCCAGGGTAGCACCGGGGAGCTGTTTTTT
.	TRBV2	TRBJ1-1	.	CARVSPGTEAFF	TGTGCCAGGGTTAGCCCGGGGACTGAAGCTTTCTTT
.	TRBV25-1	TRBJ2-2	.	CASTSLGDGTSELFF	TGTGCCAGCACCAGCCTTGGGGACGGGACTTCGGAGCTGTTTTTT
.	TRBV15	TRBJ2-1	TRBD1	CATSRDPRGRGHNEQFF	TGTGCCACCAGCAGAGATCCTCGGGGCAGGGGGCACAATGAGCAGTTCTTC
.	TRBV30	TRBJ1-6	.	CAWSNSYNSPLHF	TGTGCCTGGAGCAACTCGTATAATTCACCCCTCCACTTT
once	TRBV5-1	TRBJ2-3	TRBD1	CASSWGGTGGSDTQYF	TGCGCCAGCAGCTGGGGCGGGACAGGAGGGTCAGATACGCAGTATTTT
.	TRBV19	TRBJ2-3	TRBD1	CASRKGQEVADTQYF	TGTGCCAGTAGAAAGGGACAGGAGGTGGCAGATACGCAGTATTTT
few	TRBV5-6	TRBJ2-2	TRBD2	CASSPLAGGPRADTGELFF	TGTGCCAGCAGCCCACTAGCGGGGGGGCCCCGGGCGGACACCGGGGAGCTGTTTTTT
.	TRBV30	TRBJ2-7	TRBD1	CAWSAGGTGTYEQYF	TGTGCCTGGAGTGCCGGCGGGACAGGGACCTACGAGCAGTACTTC
.	TRBV4-2	TRBJ2-7	TRBD1	CASSQTGTEGYVQYF	TGTGCCAGCAGCCAAACCGGGACAGAGGGGTACGTGCAGTACTTC
.	TRBV2	TRBJ2-1	.	CARAGQGRNQFF	TGTGCCAGGGCAGGACAAGGTCGGAATCAGTTCTTC
.	TRBV27	TRBJ2-3	TRBD2	CASSPMTSGPDTQYF	TGTGCCAGCAGTCCCATGACTAGCGGGCCAGATACGCAGTATTTT
.	TRBV9	TRBJ2-7	TRBD2	CASSVRVAGVGEQYF	TGTGCCAGCAGCGTCAGGGTAGCGGGGGTGGGGGAGCAGTACTTC
.	TRBV5-6	TRBJ1-2	.	CASSGMEGYTF	TGTGCCAGCAGCGGAATGGAGGGCTACACCTTC
.	TRBV7-8	TRBJ1-2	.	CASSLEGGLGGGYGYTF	TGTGCCAGCAGCTTAGAGGGGGGGCTAGGGGGGGGCTATGGCTACACCTTC
.	TRBV5-6	TRBJ2-7	.	CASSFLTGTYEQYF	TGTGCCAGCAGCTTTTTGACAGGCACCTACGAGCAGTACTTC
.	TRBV6-5	TRBJ1-1	.	CASSYSPGGEAFF	TGTGCCAGCAGTTACTCCCCGGGAGGGGAAGCTTTCTTT
.	TRBV6-5	TRBJ1-4	TRBD1	CASTTGVANEKLFF	TGTGCCAGCACTACAGGGGTTGCTAATGAAAAACTGTTTTTT
.	TRBV7-9	TRBJ2-7	TRBD1	CASSPGQGYEQYF	TGTGCCAGCAGCCCCGGACAGGGCTACGAGCAGTACTTC
few	TRBV5-5	TRBJ1-4	TRBD1	CASSWTGSGEKLFF	TGTGCCAGCAGCTGGACAGGGTCTGGGGAAAAACTGTTTTTT
.	TRBV5-6	TRBJ1-1	.	CASSLSQGWVNTEAFF	TGTGCCAGCAGCTTGTCCCAGGGGTGGGTGAACACTGAAGCTTTCTTT
.	TRBV7-2	TRBJ2-2	TRBD1	CASSWDRGFSGELFF	TGTGCCAGCAGCTGGGACAGGGGGTTTAGCGGGGAGCTGTTTTTT
.	TRBV15	TRBJ2-3	TRBD2	CATSREPSGGVNTQYF	TGTGCCACCAGCAGAGAACCTAGCGGGGGGGTTAATACGCAGTATTTT
.	TRBV2	TRBJ1-1	TRBD1	CASKNDRVTEAFF	TGTGCCAGCAAAAACGACAGGGTCACTGAAGCTTTCTTT
.	TRBV7-9	TRBJ2-5	.	CASSPPLTTETQYF	TGTGCCAGCAGTCCCCCCTTGACTACGGAGACCCAGTACTTC
.	TRBV5-1	TRBJ1-2	TRBD1	CASSFGQVDMGYTF	TGCGCCAGCAGCTTCGGACAGGTGGATATGGGCTACACCTTC
.	TRBV6-5	TRBJ2-1	TRBD1	CASSFDRVGNEQFF	TGTGCCAGTAGCTTCGACAGGGTGGGAAATGAGCAGTTCTTC
.	TRBV10-1	TRBJ2-7	TRBD1	CASSEPGQGKHEQYF	TGCGCCAGCAGTGAGCCGGGACAGGGGAAACACGAGCAGTACTTC
.	TRBV21-1	TRBJ1-5	.	CATRLQYGRGKQPQHF	TGTGCCACACGACTTCAGTACGGGAGGGGAAAACAGCCCCAGCATTTT